Listed below are T cell receptor beta chains from one sample, sequenced in a study of blood T cell repertoires in COVID-19. Measured with immunoSEQ multiplex PCR; TCRdb has only the in-frame clones, and not every one. Here the sample spans hundreds of thousands of clones, around 82% being singletons. Sequencing input: peripheral blood. Receptors were obtained from a woman over 75 with active or convalescent COVID-19. Each CDR3 is given with its conserved first and last residue. A D gene is named only where the DNA matches it firmly.

V gene	J gene	D gene	CDR3 protein	CDR3 DNA
TRBV30	TRBJ1-2	NA	CAWMLPGGYTF	TGTGCCTGGATGTTACCGGGTGGCTACACCTTC
TRBV14	TRBJ2-2	NA	CASSQEFGLGQTGELFF	TGTGCCAGCAGCCAAGAATTTGGTTTGGGGCAGACCGGGGAGCTGTTTTTT
TRBV12-3/TRBV12-4	TRBJ1-1	NA	CASSPPRTEAFF	TGTGCCAGCAGCCCACCTAGGACTGAAGCTTTCTTT
TRBV15	TRBJ2-1	NA	CATSREAGGYNEQFF	TGTGCCACCAGCAGAGAAGCGGGCGGGTACAATGAGCAGTTCTTC
TRBV6-6	TRBJ1-6	NA	CASSARGNNSPLHF	TGTGCCAGCAGCGCTAGGGGGAATAATTCACCCCTCCACTTT
TRBV27	TRBJ1-2	TRBD1	CASSPRTGGNYGYTF	TGTGCCAGCAGTCCAAGGACAGGGGGAAACTATGGCTACACCTTC
TRBV6-1	TRBJ1-1	NA	CASSETSLEAFF	TGTGCCAGCAGTGAAACGTCCCTAGAAGCTTTCTTT
TRBV3-1/TRBV3-2	TRBJ1-6	NA	CASSQAHINSPLHF	TGTGCCAGCAGCCAAGCCCACATTAATTCACCCCTCCACTTT
TRBV10-1	TRBJ2-3	NA	CASSDVVPDTQYF	TGCGCCAGCAGTGACGTTGTCCCAGATACGCAGTATTTT
TRBV29-1	TRBJ1-4	NA	CSVEIQPNEKLFF	TGCAGCGTTGAAATACAGCCTAATGAAAAACTGTTTTTT